Listed below are T cell receptor beta chains from one sample, sequenced in a study of blood T cell repertoires in COVID-19. TCRdb's table, derived via immunoSEQ multiplex PCR, lists solely in-frame clones and lacks some. The data contain about 350,000 clones, approximately 86% of them singletons. The sequenced material came from peripheral blood. These receptors were taken from a woman aged 60-70 years with COVID-19, enrolled during active disease. CDR3s include the opening cysteine and the closing phenylalanine or tryptophan. Fields, in order: D gene, J gene, clone size, V gene, CDR3 DNA, CDR3 protein. A D gene is named only where the DNA matches it firmly. Not every row has a clone size; where given, it reads once, few, many or a size class.

d_call: TRBD2; j_call: TRBJ2-1; clone_size: NA; v_call: TRBV5-1; cdr3_nt: TGCGCCAGCAGCTTGGTACTAGCGGGGGCGAACAATGAGCAGTTCTTC; cdr3_aa: CASSLVLAGANNEQFF
d_call: TRBD1; j_call: TRBJ2-3; clone_size: NA; v_call: TRBV30; cdr3_nt: TGTGCCTGGAGTGCAGGGGGCAGATGGGGAGATACGCAGTATTTT; cdr3_aa: CAWSAGGRWGDTQYF
d_call: TRBD1; j_call: TRBJ1-4; clone_size: NA; v_call: TRBV19; cdr3_nt: TGTGCCAGTACTCCAGGGGGCAATAATGAAAAACTGTTTTTT; cdr3_aa: CASTPGGNNEKLFF
d_call: TRBD2; j_call: TRBJ2-1; clone_size: NA; v_call: TRBV7-9; cdr3_nt: TGTGCCAGCAGATTAACTAGCGGGTGGGGCAATGAGCAGTTCTTC; cdr3_aa: CASRLTSGWGNEQFF
d_call: NA; j_call: TRBJ2-5; clone_size: NA; v_call: TRBV11-2; cdr3_nt: TGTGCCAGCAGCCGCCAGGGTCAAGAGACCCAGTACTTC; cdr3_aa: CASSRQGQETQYF
d_call: TRBD2; j_call: TRBJ2-5; clone_size: NA; v_call: TRBV9; cdr3_nt: TGTGCCAGCAGCGTAGCGCCTAGCGGGGGAGTAGAGACCCAGTACTTC; cdr3_aa: CASSVAPSGGVETQYF
d_call: NA; j_call: TRBJ1-2; clone_size: few; v_call: TRBV13; cdr3_nt: TGTGCCAGCAGCTTAGCCTTAGTGGACACCTTC; cdr3_aa: CASSLALVDTF
d_call: TRBD1; j_call: TRBJ1-2; clone_size: NA; v_call: TRBV20-1; cdr3_nt: TGCAGTGCTAGTCGGCAGGGGGCAGGCGGCTACACCTTC; cdr3_aa: CSASRQGAGGYTF
d_call: NA; j_call: TRBJ1-5; clone_size: NA; v_call: TRBV10-2; cdr3_nt: TGCGCCAGCAGTGACGGGAATCAGCCCCAGCATTTT; cdr3_aa: CASSDGNQPQHF
d_call: TRBD1; j_call: TRBJ1-5; clone_size: few; v_call: TRBV6-5; cdr3_nt: TGTGCCAGCAGTTACCAGGGGGGCCAGCCCCAGCATTTT; cdr3_aa: CASSYQGGQPQHF
d_call: TRBD1; j_call: TRBJ2-2; clone_size: once; v_call: TRBV29-1; cdr3_nt: TGCAGCGCATCCAAAGTCCAGGGGGCTGGCACCGGGGAGCTGTTTTTT; cdr3_aa: CSASKVQGAGTGELFF
d_call: TRBD1; j_call: TRBJ2-1; clone_size: NA; v_call: TRBV19; cdr3_nt: TGTGCCAGTAGTATCGGACAGGGGGCCTACAATGAGCAGTTCTTC; cdr3_aa: CASSIGQGAYNEQFF
d_call: NA; j_call: TRBJ2-1; clone_size: NA; v_call: TRBV7-6; cdr3_nt: TGTGCCAGCAGCTTAGCGGGGGGGCATTACAATGAGCAGTTCTTC; cdr3_aa: CASSLAGGHYNEQFF
d_call: TRBD2; j_call: TRBJ2-5; clone_size: NA; v_call: TRBV11-2; cdr3_nt: TGTGCCAGCAGCTTGTCACTAGCGGGGGGGCGGGAGACCCAGTACTTC; cdr3_aa: CASSLSLAGGRETQYF
d_call: TRBD1; j_call: TRBJ1-1; clone_size: NA; v_call: TRBV6-5; cdr3_nt: TGTGCCAGCAGTTACACACAGGGGGCCGGGGCTGAAGCTTTCTTT; cdr3_aa: CASSYTQGAGAEAFF
d_call: NA; j_call: TRBJ1-5; clone_size: once; v_call: TRBV18; cdr3_nt: TGTGCCAGCTCATCAATAGCTAACGGCAATCAGCCCCAGCATTTT; cdr3_aa: CASSSIANGNQPQHF
d_call: NA; j_call: TRBJ2-6; clone_size: NA; v_call: TRBV18; cdr3_nt: TGTGCCAGCTCACCACCGTCACAGAGCTCTGGGGCCAACGTCCTGACTTTC; cdr3_aa: CASSPPSQSSGANVLTF
d_call: NA; j_call: TRBJ2-2; clone_size: once; v_call: TRBV3-1/TRBV3-2; cdr3_nt: TGTGCCAGCAGGGCGGGCGCGAACACCGGGGAGCTGTTTTTT; cdr3_aa: CASRAGANTGELFF
d_call: NA; j_call: TRBJ1-5; clone_size: once; v_call: TRBV5-1; cdr3_nt: TGCGCCAGCAGCCCCGGGGGTACTAGCAATCAGCCCCAGCATTTT; cdr3_aa: CASSPGGTSNQPQHF
d_call: TRBD2; j_call: TRBJ2-4; clone_size: NA; v_call: TRBV4-1; cdr3_nt: TGCGCCAGCAGCCAACCCTTACTCGGGGGGGCCCGTGGGAACATTCAGTACTTC; cdr3_aa: CASSQPLLGGARGNIQYF
d_call: NA; j_call: TRBJ1-5; clone_size: NA; v_call: TRBV6-5; cdr3_nt: TGTGCCAGCAGGGGGGGGGCGGGCAATCAGCCCCAGCATTTT; cdr3_aa: CASRGGAGNQPQHF
d_call: TRBD2; j_call: TRBJ2-3; clone_size: few; v_call: TRBV7-2; cdr3_nt: TGTGCCAGCAGCGGCCGACTAGCTCTCACCTCAGATACGCAGTATTTT; cdr3_aa: CASSGRLALTSDTQYF
d_call: NA; j_call: TRBJ2-5; clone_size: once; v_call: TRBV19; cdr3_nt: TGTGCCAGTAGCAGGGGTGGGCAAGAGACCCAGTACTTC; cdr3_aa: CASSRGGQETQYF
d_call: TRBD1; j_call: TRBJ1-1; clone_size: NA; v_call: TRBV10-3; cdr3_nt: TGTGCCATCAGTGAAAACCCGGGACAGCAAGCTTTCTTT; cdr3_aa: CAISENPGQQAFF
d_call: TRBD1; j_call: TRBJ1-2; clone_size: NA; v_call: TRBV15; cdr3_nt: TGTGCCACCAGCAGAGATAGCGCAGGGGGTTTAAACTATGGCTACACCTTC; cdr3_aa: CATSRDSAGGLNYGYTF
d_call: TRBD1; j_call: TRBJ1-6; clone_size: NA; v_call: TRBV6-6; cdr3_nt: TGTGCCAGCAGTTACTCGGACAGGGCAGGATCACCCCTCCACTTT; cdr3_aa: CASSYSDRAGSPLHF
d_call: TRBD1; j_call: TRBJ1-1; clone_size: NA; v_call: TRBV29-1; cdr3_nt: TGCAGCCTTGGACAGGGGGGTGAAGCTTTCTTT; cdr3_aa: CSLGQGGEAFF
d_call: NA; j_call: TRBJ1-5; clone_size: NA; v_call: TRBV19; cdr3_nt: TGTGCCAGTAGTTATCGAGGGCCGAGGAAGCCCCAGCATTTT; cdr3_aa: CASSYRGPRKPQHF
d_call: TRBD1; j_call: TRBJ1-5; clone_size: NA; v_call: TRBV28; cdr3_nt: TGTGCCAGCAGCAACAGGGGAGATCAGCCCCAGCATTTT; cdr3_aa: CASSNRGDQPQHF
d_call: NA; j_call: TRBJ1-5; clone_size: NA; v_call: TRBV19; cdr3_nt: TGTGCCAGTAGTTATTGGTCAGTGAATCAGCCCCAGCATTTT; cdr3_aa: CASSYWSVNQPQHF
d_call: NA; j_call: TRBJ1-2; clone_size: NA; v_call: TRBV4-1; cdr3_nt: TGCGCCAGCAGCCAAGATAGGCAGCAGAGGTATGGCTACACCTTC; cdr3_aa: CASSQDRQQRYGYTF
d_call: TRBD1; j_call: TRBJ1-6; clone_size: NA; v_call: TRBV6-1; cdr3_nt: TGTGCCAGCAGTGAAGAAGGACAGGGTAATTCACCCCTCCACTTT; cdr3_aa: CASSEEGQGNSPLHF
d_call: NA; j_call: TRBJ1-4; clone_size: few; v_call: TRBV9; cdr3_nt: TGTGCCAGCAGCGTCGGAGGGGTCCTCGAAAAACTGTTTTTT; cdr3_aa: CASSVGGVLEKLFF
d_call: NA; j_call: TRBJ1-4; clone_size: NA; v_call: TRBV30; cdr3_nt: TGTGCCTGGGAAGGAGGGAGAAGGGCTAATGAAAAACTGTTTTTT; cdr3_aa: CAWEGGRRANEKLFF
d_call: NA; j_call: TRBJ1-1; clone_size: NA; v_call: TRBV30; cdr3_nt: TGTGCCTGGGAAAACTCGGGTCAGCGGGTAGCTTTCTTT; cdr3_aa: CAWENSGQRVAFF
d_call: NA; j_call: TRBJ2-3; clone_size: NA; v_call: TRBV12-3/TRBV12-4; cdr3_nt: TGTGCCAGCACCCCGAGCGGGTCCGATACGCAGTATTTT; cdr3_aa: CASTPSGSDTQYF
d_call: TRBD2; j_call: TRBJ2-7; clone_size: NA; v_call: TRBV7-2; cdr3_nt: TGTGCCAGCAGCTGGGCGGTGTTAGCGGGGGGCGAGCAGTACTTC; cdr3_aa: CASSWAVLAGGEQYF
d_call: NA; j_call: TRBJ1-1; clone_size: NA; v_call: TRBV2; cdr3_nt: TGTGCCAGCAGTGCGGGCACTGAAGCTTTCTTT; cdr3_aa: CASSAGTEAFF
d_call: NA; j_call: TRBJ2-3; clone_size: NA; v_call: TRBV2; cdr3_nt: TGTGCCAGCAGTGAAGGGATGGGGCGCACAGATACGCAGTATTTT; cdr3_aa: CASSEGMGRTDTQYF
d_call: TRBD1; j_call: TRBJ1-2; clone_size: NA; v_call: TRBV13; cdr3_nt: TGTGCCAGCAGCTCGGGACCGGACAGGGAGAATGGCTACACCTTC; cdr3_aa: CASSSGPDRENGYTF
d_call: TRBD2; j_call: TRBJ2-1; clone_size: few; v_call: TRBV9; cdr3_nt: TGTGCCAGCAGCCACCCTACTAGCGGGGGAGACAATGAGCAGTTCTTC; cdr3_aa: CASSHPTSGGDNEQFF
d_call: NA; j_call: TRBJ1-1; clone_size: once; v_call: TRBV7-9; cdr3_nt: TGTGCCAGCACGCCTGTTACAGTGAACACTGAAGCTTTCTTT; cdr3_aa: CASTPVTVNTEAFF
d_call: TRBD2; j_call: TRBJ2-1; clone_size: NA; v_call: TRBV6-5; cdr3_nt: TGTGCCAGCAGTTCTAGCGGGGGGGCCTTGGCCGAGCAGTTCTTC; cdr3_aa: CASSSSGGALAEQFF
d_call: NA; j_call: TRBJ2-2; clone_size: once; v_call: TRBV19; cdr3_nt: TGTGCCAGTAGTACCGGAGGCACCGGAATTAACACCGGGGAGCTGTTTTTT; cdr3_aa: CASSTGGTGINTGELFF
d_call: NA; j_call: TRBJ2-7; clone_size: few; v_call: TRBV18; cdr3_nt: TGTGCCAGCTCACCTACTCTATACGAGCAGTACTTC; cdr3_aa: CASSPTLYEQYF
d_call: NA; j_call: TRBJ1-5; clone_size: once; v_call: TRBV30; cdr3_nt: TGTGCCTGGAGTTTGGGCAGGGATAATCAGCCCCAGCATTTT; cdr3_aa: CAWSLGRDNQPQHF
d_call: TRBD2; j_call: TRBJ2-3; clone_size: NA; v_call: TRBV2; cdr3_nt: TGTGCCAGCATGGCAGCGGGGGGCCTTTCTGCAGATACGCAGTATTTT; cdr3_aa: CASMAAGGLSADTQYF
d_call: TRBD1; j_call: TRBJ1-4; clone_size: NA; v_call: TRBV19; cdr3_nt: TGTGCCAGCAGAGCCCTCGACAGGGGAGAAGGGGAAAAACTGTTTTTT; cdr3_aa: CASRALDRGEGEKLFF
d_call: TRBD2; j_call: TRBJ2-1; clone_size: few; v_call: TRBV6-7; cdr3_nt: TGTGCCAGCAGTTTCAGCGGGGGACCTTACAATGAGCAGTTCTTC; cdr3_aa: CASSFSGGPYNEQFF
d_call: NA; j_call: TRBJ2-1; clone_size: NA; v_call: TRBV3-1/TRBV3-2; cdr3_nt: TGTGCCAGCAGCCGACCCGCAGGGGACAATGAGCAGTTCTTC; cdr3_aa: CASSRPAGDNEQFF
d_call: TRBD1; j_call: TRBJ2-3; clone_size: NA; v_call: TRBV24-1; cdr3_nt: TGTGCCACCAGTGACCCCGGACAGGGAGGCCATACGCAGTATTTT; cdr3_aa: CATSDPGQGGHTQYF